The 26 T cell receptor beta chains reported below all come from one sample, sequenced in a study of T cells in Graves' hyperthyroidism and ophthalmopathy. The source material, RNA transcripts, was used to amplify TCR beta CDR3 regions. The HTBI primer set drove a first-round RT-PCR of the TCR CDR3. TCRdb called the multiplex PCR reads again in MiXCR, with one record for every CDR3 protein. The sample has about 740,000 distinct CDR3 sequences; 14% are singletons. What was sequenced was blood. Every receptor here comes from a woman under 30 with Graves' hyperthyroidism.

This clonotype occurred a few times. This chain links TRBV10-1 with TRBJ1-1; possible D gene TRBD1, 5 bases. The CDR3 loop spans 16 amino acids. V dropped 4 bases and J dropped 1 base, with 16 bases sitting between them. Germline loops: CDR1 WNHNN, CDR2 SYGVQD (reference sequence). CDR3 amino acids: CASSVGRVGPNTEAFF. As DNA, the CDR3 is TGCGCCAGCAGTGTTGGCAGGGTAGGTCCGAACACTGAAGCTTTCTTT.

This clonotype showed up many times. The rearrangement links TRBV5-1 to TRBJ2-4, with D maybe TRBD2 (5 bases). V was pared by 4 bases and J by 5 bases, with 13 bases between. The CDR3 has 14 amino acids. Per the germline V gene, CDR1 is SGHRS and CDR2 is YFSETQ. The DNA of the CDR3 is TGCGCCAGCAGCGCGAGGGCAATGGAAAACATTCAGTACTTC. This gives the protein CASSARAMENIQYF.

This clonotype was counted many times. This chain joins TRBV12-3 or TRBV12-4 and TRBJ2-2; 7 bases are shared with TRBD2. This CDR3 contains 15 residues. The V and J ends lost 1 base and 7 bases, in that order; junction bases with no gene match: 6. The CDR3 sequence: CASSLGTSSGGELFF. In nucleotides, the CDR3 is TGTGCCAGCAGTTTAGGGACTAGTAGCGGCGGGGAGCTGTTTTTT.

There are many counts of this clonotype. The genes are TRBV20-1 and TRBJ2-5; the D is unclear. This CDR3 has 12 amino acids. Deletions cut 0 bases from V and 1 base from J, with 3 bases between. The V gene's germline CDR1 is DFQATT and CDR2 SNEGSKA (reference sequence). DNA of the CDR3: TGCAGTGCTAGAGATCTCCAAGAGACCCAGTACTTC. Amino acid sequence: CSARDLQETQYF.

This clonotype was detected only a few times. The rearrangement uses TRBV6-1 and TRBJ1-6, with D possibly TRBD1 on 5 matching bases. Germline CDR1 reads MNHNS; CDR2 reads SASEGT. The germline V and J ends were trimmed by 6 bases and 9 bases, with 24 bases remaining between them. This CDR3 contains 17 residues. The CDR3 spells CASSLGAGGLIISPLHF. The CDR3 DNA sequence: TGTGCCAGCAGCCTTGGGGCCGGAGGCCTGATTATTTCACCCCTCCACTTT.

The rearrangement links TRBV18 to TRBJ1-5, with 7 bases fitting TRBD1. Germline V gene sequence: CDR1 KGHSH, CDR2 LQKENI. Germline trimming cut 3 bases from V and 5 bases from J; bases unmatched to any gene: 7. The length of the CDR3 is 15 residues. The CDR3 nucleotides are TGTGCCAGCTCACCCGGGACAGCCACCCATCAGCCCCAGCATTTT. Translating gives CASSPGTATHQPQHF.

The CDR3 region is CSASGGLSTDTQYF. The CDR3 DNA reads as TGCAGTGCTAGTGGCGGGTTAAGCACAGATACGCAGTATTTT. The chain has TRBV20-1 and TRBJ2-3, with D possibly matching TRBD2 (5 bases). The CDR3 loop spans 14 amino acids. V was trimmed by 3 bases and J by 0 bases, leaving 10 bases between them. Germline V gene lookup returns CDR1 DFQATT and CDR2 SNEGSKA (reference sequence).

The V and J genes are TRBV12-3 or TRBV12-4 and TRBJ2-7, with unresolved D. The CDR3 sequence is 17 residues long. Trimming stripped 3 bases from V and 0 bases from J, with 18 bases between. DNA for the CDR3: TGTGCCAGCAGTTTTAGGTTGGTCAGGAACAACTCCTACGAGCAGTACTTC. It is translated as CASSFRLVRNNSYEQYF.

Many counts were recorded for this clonotype. The CDR3 DNA is TGTGCCAGCAGTGCTACGGACAGGGGCTCCTACAATGAGCAGTTCTTC. Amino acid sequence: CASSATDRGSYNEQFF. This chain joins TRBV6-1 and TRBJ2-1, with 9 bases fitting TRBD1. Germline V lookup: CDR1 MNHNS, CDR2 SASEGT. The CDR3 extends over 16 amino acids. V lost 4 bases to trimming and J lost 0 bases; unmatched junction nucleotides: 4.

This clonotype was picked up many times. V is TRBV18 and J is TRBJ1-1; D possibly corresponds to TRBD1 (5 bases). Germline CDR1 is KGHSH and CDR2 is LQKENI. This CDR3 spans 12 amino acids. Trimming shortened V by 4 bases and J by 6 bases, and 9 bases separated the two germline ends. The CDR3 DNA follows: TGTGCCAGCTCACACGGACAACCTGAAGCTTTCTTT. It encodes CASSHGQPEAFF.

CDR3 protein: CASSSNPAGQGPQETQYF. CDR3 bases: TGCGCCAGCAGCTCCAACCCAGCGGGACAGGGACCGCAAGAGACCCAGTACTTC. This chain connects TRBV5-1 to TRBJ2-5, with 9 bases that match TRBD1. The V segment lost 3 bases and the J segment 2 bases; nucleotides outside the gene matches: 14. This CDR3 has 18 amino acids. In germline, CDR1 is SGHRS, CDR2 YFSETQ.

In its sample, this clonotype was seen many times. CDR3 nucleotide sequence: TGTGCCAGCAGTTTTACAGTGAACCAAGAGACCCAGTACTTC. Translation: CASSFTVNQETQYF. The V gene is TRBV12-3 or TRBV12-4, the J gene TRBJ2-5; D remains ambiguous. The CDR3 sequence is 14 residues long. V lost 3 bases and J 0 bases, leaving 8 bases between the germline ends.

V usage is TRBV19 and J usage is TRBJ2-2; D call uncertain. Germline loops: CDR1 LNHDA, CDR2 SQIVND (reference sequence). The ends were cut back, 3 bases at V and 6 bases at J, with 26 bases in the middle. The CDR3 is made up of 19 amino acids. CDR3 coding DNA: TGTGCCAGTAGTATTGCGGCAATAGAACAGACGCCTTTTGCCGGGGAGCTGTTTTTT. Amino acids: CASSIAAIEQTPFAGELFF.

This clonotype occurred many times. CDR3 nucleotides: TGCAGCGTTGATGCTAGCGGGAGTTCCGATGAGCAGTTCTTC. Encoded protein: CSVDASGSSDEQFF. The V call is TRBV29-1, the J call TRBJ2-1, with 10 bases matching TRBD2. This CDR3 spans 14 amino acids. V shed 3 bases and J 8 bases; nucleotides not matched to a gene: 7. CDR1 and CDR2 from the germline V gene are SQVTM and ANQGSEA.

The rearrangement joins TRBV2 to TRBJ2-7; weak D call: TRBD2 (5 bases). Germline CDR1 and CDR2: SNHLY and FYNNEI. CDR3 length: 14 residues. Trimming removed 9 bases from V and 0 bases from J, with 15 bases in between. In nucleotides, the CDR3 is TGTGCCAGTAACAGAGGGATTAACTCCTACGAGCAGTACTTC. Residues: CASNRGINSYEQYF. Variable domain in full (rest from reference TRBV2 and TRBJ2-7): EPEVTQTPSHQVTQMGQEVILRCVPISNHLYFYWYRQILGQKVEFLVSFYNNEISEKSEIFDDQFSVERPDGSNFTLKIRSTKLEDSAMYFCASNRGINSYEQYFGPGTRLTVT.

The chain uses TRBV7-9 and TRBJ2-2; 12 nucleotides align to TRBD2. After removal of 7 bases from V and 3 bases from J, the junction contained 18 bases not matched to a gene. Germline assignment: CDR1 SEHNR and CDR2 FQNEAQ (reference sequence). This CDR3 is built from 20 residues. The CDR3 loop is CASTPGMWSSGREDTGELFF. The CDR3 coding sequence is TGTGCCAGCACCCCCGGGATGTGGTCTAGCGGGAGGGAAGACACCGGGGAGCTGTTTTTT.

For this clonotype: Since no conserved phenylalanine or tryptophan closes the CDR3, a read error is the likely cause. The chain carries TRBV30 and TRBJ2-1; TRBD2 might be the D (5 bases). The CDR3 is 15 amino acids. Germline assignment: CDR1 GTSNPN and CDR2 SVGIG (reference sequence). V was pared by 4 bases and J by 0 bases, with 13 bases between. CDR3 sequence (DNA): TGTGCCTGGATCTCCGATAGCGTCTCCTACAATGAGCAGTTCATC. It codes for CAWISDSVSYNEQFI.

The genes are TRBV3-1 and TRBJ2-3; 10 bases match TRBD2. This CDR3 is built from 14 residues. After removal of 6 bases from V and 4 bases from J, the junction contained 4 bases not matched to a gene. Germline V lookup: CDR1 LGHDT, CDR2 YNNKEL (reference sequence). CDR3: CASRLAGIADTQYF. The CDR3 nucleotides read TGTGCCAGCAGACTAGCGGGAATAGCAGATACGCAGTATTTT.

This clonotype was found many times. CDR3 in amino acids: CASRDGTGSSAGELFF. For the CDR3, the DNA is TGTGCCAGCAGAGACGGGACAGGGAGTTCGGCCGGGGAGCTGTTTTTT. The chain couples TRBV6-1 to TRBJ2-2; 9 bases match TRBD1. CDR3 length equals 16 residues. V shed 6 bases, J shed 6 bases, and the junction held 11 bases outside the gene matches. The germline gives CDR1 MNHNS, CDR2 SASEGT.

This clonotype was detected ten times or more. V is TRBV12-3 or TRBV12-4 and J is TRBJ1-1; 12 nucleotides line up with TRBD1. The CDR3 has 17 residues. V lost 4 bases to trimming and J lost 5 bases; unmatched junction nucleotides: 11. This CDR3 is CASSSPGQGARRTEAFF. CDR3 sequence (DNA): TGTGCCAGCAGTTCCCCGGGACAGGGGGCGCGGAGAACTGAAGCTTTCTTT.

This clonotype was found a few times. The V call is TRBV20-1, the J call TRBJ2-7; tentatively, D is TRBD1 (6 bases). CDR3 length: 15 residues. V lost 5 bases, J lost 2 bases, and 19 bases lay in between. The germline V gene encodes CDR1 DFQATT and CDR2 SNEGSKA (reference sequence). The CDR3 DNA sequence: TGCAGTGCTCCGAGTTTTACGGGGACAACCTACGAGCAGTACTTC. This encodes CSAPSFTGTTYEQYF.

V usage is TRBV19 and J usage is TRBJ1-1; the D is unclear. The CDR3 runs to 15 residues. CDR1 LNHDA and CDR2 SQIVND come from the germline V gene (reference sequence). Trimming took 7 bases from V and 2 from J, leaving 17 bases between them. The CDR3 DNA reads TGTGCCAGTACCCGAGGGAGGGCAGGTAACACTGAAGCTTTCTTT. It specifies CASTRGRAGNTEAFF.

In this sample, this clonotype turned up many times. The rearrangement joins TRBV7-6 to TRBJ2-3; the match to TRBD2 covers 10 bases. CDR3 length equals 16 residues. V shed 4 bases and J 3 bases; nucleotides not matched to a gene: 7. Germline loops: CDR1 SGHVS, CDR2 FNYEAQ. CDR3 region: CASSSLAGGGTDTQYF. CDR3 nucleotides: TGTGCCAGCAGCTCCTTAGCGGGAGGAGGGACAGATACGCAGTATTTT.

This clonotype was seen ten or more times. The rearrangement uses TRBV20-1 and TRBJ2-3, with D possibly being TRBD2 (5 bases). The CDR3 has 15 amino acids. Germline lookup yields CDR1 DFQATT and CDR2 SNEGSKA (reference sequence). V lost 0 bases and J 0 bases, leaving 10 bases between the germline ends. Here the CDR3 reads CSARDLARSTDTQYF. The CDR3, as DNA: TGCAGTGCTAGAGATTTAGCGAGAAGCACAGATACGCAGTATTTT.

This clonotype came up many times. The rearrangement uses TRBV30 and TRBJ1-1; D remains ambiguous. CDR3 length equals 13 residues. The V and J ends lost 0 bases and 0 bases respectively, with 5 bases between them. Germline loops: CDR1 GTSNPN, CDR2 SVGIG (reference sequence). DNA for the CDR3: TGTGCCTGGAGTGTCCAGTTGAACACTGAAGCTTTCTTT. It is translated as CAWSVQLNTEAFF.

This chain joins TRBV11-3 and TRBJ2-1; 8 bases map to TRBD2. Unmatched junction bases numbered 11, after V lost 5 bases and J lost 8 bases. This CDR3 is 15 amino acids long. Germline CDR1 is SGHNT and CDR2 is YENEEA. CDR3 region: CASSRRGGVNDEQFF. The CDR3 DNA follows: TGTGCCAGCAGCCGCCGGGGGGGTGTGAACGATGAGCAGTTCTTC.